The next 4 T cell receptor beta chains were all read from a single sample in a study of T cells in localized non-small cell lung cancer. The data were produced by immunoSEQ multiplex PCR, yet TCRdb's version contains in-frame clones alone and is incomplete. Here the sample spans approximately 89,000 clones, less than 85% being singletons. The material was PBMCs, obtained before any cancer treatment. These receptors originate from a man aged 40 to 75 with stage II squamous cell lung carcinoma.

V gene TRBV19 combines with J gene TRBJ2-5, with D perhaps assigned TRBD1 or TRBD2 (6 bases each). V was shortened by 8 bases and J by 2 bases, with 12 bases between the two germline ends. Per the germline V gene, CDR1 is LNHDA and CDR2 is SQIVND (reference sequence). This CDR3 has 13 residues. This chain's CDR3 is CASSRGAQETQYF. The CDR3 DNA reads TGTGCCAGTTCTAGGGGGGCACAAGAGACCCAGTACTTC.

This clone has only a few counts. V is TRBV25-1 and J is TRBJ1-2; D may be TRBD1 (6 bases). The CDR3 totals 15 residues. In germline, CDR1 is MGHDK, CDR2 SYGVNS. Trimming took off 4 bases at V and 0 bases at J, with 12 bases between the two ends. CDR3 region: CASSASGAANYGYTF. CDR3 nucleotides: TGTGCCAGCAGTGCCTCGGGGGCGGCTAACTATGGCTACACCTTC.

The CDR3 region is CASSEAREQYF. The DNA for the CDR3 is TGTGCCAGCAGTGAAGCCCGGGAGCAGTACTTC. The chain links TRBV2 to TRBJ2-7; no definite D call. The CDR3 extends over 11 amino acids. CDR1 is SNHLY, CDR2 FYNNEI, per germline. V lost 0 bases, J lost 7 bases, and 4 bases lay in between.

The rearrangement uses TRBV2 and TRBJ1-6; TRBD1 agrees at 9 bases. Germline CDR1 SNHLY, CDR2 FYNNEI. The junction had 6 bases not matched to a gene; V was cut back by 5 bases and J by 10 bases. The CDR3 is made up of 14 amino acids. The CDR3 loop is CASSSGQGSSPLHF. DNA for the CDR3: TGTGCCAGCAGTTCGGGACAGGGCTCCTCACCCCTCCACTTT. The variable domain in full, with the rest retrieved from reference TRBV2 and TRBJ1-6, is EPEVTQTPSHQVTQMGQEVILRCVPISNHLYFYWYRQILGQKVEFLVSFYNNEISEKSEIFDDQFSVERPDGSNFTLKIRSTKLEDSAMYFCASSSGQGSSPLHFGNGTRLTVT.